Listed below are T cell receptor beta chains from one sample, sequenced in a study of T cell responses to AZD1222 COVID-19 vaccine. This table comes from immunoSEQ multiplex PCR, and its TCRdb copy is limited to in-frame clones, with some not included. The sample shows approximately 140,000 clones, just over 90% of them seen only once. The sample was peripheral blood, taken on day 0 of MenACWY control vaccination. These receptors were taken from an adult in good health. CDR3s include the opening cysteine and the closing phenylalanine or tryptophan. D genes are given only for firm matches. Clone sizes are given selectively: once, few, many, or a class where the clone is expanded.

size	V	D	J	DNA	CDR3
-	TRBV4-2	-	TRBJ2-4	TGTGCCAGCAGCCAAGACGGGAAAAACATTCAGTACTTC	CASSQDGKNIQYF
-	TRBV5-1	-	TRBJ1-2	TGCGCCAGCAGCCCTGATCCGGAATCTTATGGCTACACCTTC	CASSPDPESYGYTF
-	TRBV9	-	TRBJ2-3	TGTGCCAGCAGCCAAACTCCGTCTAGCACAGATACGCAGTATTTT	CASSQTPSSTDTQYF
-	TRBV27	-	TRBJ1-2	TGTGCCAGCAGTTTAAGCCCGGGAAGCTCCTATGGCTACACCTTC	CASSLSPGSSYGYTF
-	TRBV6-4	-	TRBJ1-3	TGTGCCAGCAGTAGCAGCCCCGGAAACACCATATATTTT	CASSSSPGNTIYF
once	TRBV9	-	TRBJ1-4	TGTGCCAGCAGCGTAGGACAGCCTAATGAAAAACTGTTTTTT	CASSVGQPNEKLFF
-	TRBV11-2	-	TRBJ2-7	TGTGCCAGCAGCTTTTACTACGAGCAGTACTTC	CASSFYYEQYF
-	TRBV4-3	-	TRBJ1-1	TGCGCCAGCAGCCAGGAAGGAGGGGATCAAGCTTTCTTT	CASSQEGGDQAFF
-	TRBV9	TRBD1	TRBJ1-4	TGTGCCAGCAGCGCGGGACAGCCGAATGAAAAACTGTTTTTT	CASSAGQPNEKLFF
-	TRBV6-2/TRBV6-3	-	TRBJ1-2	TGTGCCAGCAGCAAGGCCGGGACAACCTATGGCTACACCTTC	CASSKAGTTYGYTF
-	TRBV29-1	-	TRBJ2-5	TGCAGCGTGAAAAGAAAAACCGGGGAGACCCAGTACTTC	CSVKRKTGETQYF
-	TRBV4-2	-	TRBJ2-7	TGTGCCAGCAGCCAAGACAGCAACTACGAGCAGTACTTC	CASSQDSNYEQYF
-	TRBV20-1	-	TRBJ1-5	TGCAAGCCTCCCCAGCCCCAGCATTTT	CKPPQPQHF
-	TRBV6-5	-	TRBJ1-1	TGTGCCAGCAGACAGGGAGAGAACACTGAAGCTTTCTTT	CASRQGENTEAFF
once	TRBV9	-	TRBJ2-7	TGTGCCAGCAGTGGGAGTTACTCCTACGAGCAGTACTTC	CASSGSYSYEQYF
-	TRBV6-2/TRBV6-3	TRBD1	TRBJ1-5	TGTGCCAGCAGTTTCGATCAAACAGGACAGGGGGTCCGCTGGGGCCAGCATTTT	CASSFDQTGQGVRWGQHF
-	TRBV25-1	TRBD1	TRBJ1-2	TGTGCCAGCAGTAGACAGGGGAATGGGAATGGCTACACCTTC	CASSRQGNGNGYTF
-	TRBV15	TRBD2	TRBJ2-7	TGTGCCACCAGCAGAGTAGCGGGGGGATCCTACGAGCAGTACTTC	CATSRVAGGSYEQYF
-	TRBV5-5	-	TRBJ1-1	TGTGCCAGCAGCTCAGGTAGACCGCTTGAGGCTTTCTTT	CASSSGRPLEAFF
-	TRBV29-1	-	TRBJ1-1	TGCAGCGTTGAGGGGGGGGACACTGAAGCTTTCTTT	CSVEGGDTEAFF
-	TRBV7-8	-	TRBJ1-5	TGTGCCAGCAGCTTAGTGGAACAGCCCCAGCATTTT	CASSLVEQPQHF
-	TRBV7-2	-	TRBJ1-5	TGTGCCAGCAGCCCTCGACTTGGGCAGCCCCAGCATTTT	CASSPRLGQPQHF
-	TRBV19	TRBD2	TRBJ2-1	TGTGCCAGTAGTATGATAGCGGGAGGGCTTTACAATGAGCAGTTCTTC	CASSMIAGGLYNEQFF
-	TRBV7-8	TRBD2	TRBJ2-3	TGTGCCAGCAGCTTAGGGACTAGAAGACATCTACCCCCCGGAGATACGCAGTATTTT	CASSLGTRRHLPPGDTQYF
-	TRBV2	TRBD2	TRBJ2-1	TGTGCCATCAGGGGCGTGGCTAGCGGGGTCAATGAGCAGTTCTTC	CAIRGVASGVNEQFF
-	TRBV6-2/TRBV6-3	-	TRBJ2-3	TGTGCCAGCAGTTACGTACAAAGCACAGATACGCAGTATTTT	CASSYVQSTDTQYF
-	TRBV7-2	-	TRBJ2-5	TGTGCCAGCAGCTTAAACCACCCGGGGCCGGGGGAGACCCAGTACTTC	CASSLNHPGPGETQYF
-	TRBV10-1	-	TRBJ2-7	TGCGCCAGCAGTGAGTGGGATTCCTACGAGCAGTACTTC	CASSEWDSYEQYF
-	TRBV3-1/TRBV3-2	TRBD1	TRBJ1-6	TGTGCCAGCAGCCAGTCCGGACAGGGTTACAATTCACCCCTCCACTTT	CASSQSGQGYNSPLHF
-	TRBV28	-	TRBJ2-1	TGTGCCAGCAGTGATACTAGGAGCTTCTACAATGAGCAGTTCTTC	CASSDTRSFYNEQFF
-	TRBV2	-	TRBJ1-3	TGTGCCAGCACCCCGTCGACAGCCTCTGGAAACACCATATATTTT	CASTPSTASGNTIYF
-	TRBV6-5	TRBD1	TRBJ1-4	TGTGCCGGAACCACAGGGGCAACTAATGAAAAACTGTTTTTT	CAGTTGATNEKLFF
-	TRBV5-1	TRBD1	TRBJ1-6	TGCGCCAGCAGCCCGAGAGGGGGCGCTTTTACTTCACCCCTCCACTTT	CASSPRGGAFTSPLHF
-	TRBV11-3	-	TRBJ2-3	TGTGCCAGCAGCCCAGGCCCGGGCGATCCGGGGAGTGATACGCAGTATTTT	CASSPGPGDPGSDTQYF
-	TRBV5-5	-	TRBJ1-2	TGTGCCAGCTGGACATCGACTAACTATGGCTACACCTTC	CASWTSTNYGYTF
-	TRBV10-3	-	TRBJ1-1	TGTGCCATCAGGCGGCAGGGTGGAACTGAAGCTTTCTTT	CAIRRQGGTEAFF
-	TRBV3-1/TRBV3-2	TRBD2	TRBJ2-3	TGTGCCAGCAGCCAAAATCATCGAGCGGGAATCCCAGATACGCAGTATTTT	CASSQNHRAGIPDTQYF
-	TRBV6-4	TRBD2	TRBJ2-3	TGTGCCAGCAGTCGACTAGCGGGGGGGCGTGATACGCAGTATTTT	CASSRLAGGRDTQYF
-	TRBV7-9	TRBD1	TRBJ1-1	TGTGCCAGCAGCGAGACAGGGGGTCCTCCCCGGAACACTGAAGCTTTCTTT	CASSETGGPPRNTEAFF
-	TRBV19	-	TRBJ1-5	TGTGCCAGTAGTATAGTGGGTAGCAATCAGCCCCAGCATTTT	CASSIVGSNQPQHF
-	TRBV6-5	-	TRBJ1-4	TGTGCCAGCAGTTACTCGTTGGTCCGGGCCGATGAAAAACTGTTTTTT	CASSYSLVRADEKLFF
-	TRBV3-1/TRBV3-2	TRBD1	TRBJ1-2	TGTGCCAGCAGCCTCCTCGTCGGGACAGGGGGCGCGGACTATGGCTACACCTTC	CASSLLVGTGGADYGYTF
-	TRBV6-6	-	TRBJ1-3	TGTGCCAGCACTATTTCAGACACCATATATTTT	CASTISDTIYF
-	TRBV19	TRBD1	TRBJ1-4	TGTGCCAGTAGTAAAGGGACAGTGGGGGAAAAACTGTTTTTT	CASSKGTVGEKLFF
-	TRBV14	-	TRBJ1-6	TGTGCCAGCAGCCAAGTTGGAGCAGGGGTAGGTTCACCCCTCCACTTT	CASSQVGAGVGSPLHF
-	TRBV7-3	-	TRBJ2-4	TGTGCCAGCAGCCCTAAACAGGGCCAGTACTTC	CASSPKQGQYF
-	TRBV6-5	-	TRBJ2-7	TGTGCCAGCAGTTACTCGGTTTCCGAGCTATCGTACGAGCAGTACTTC	CASSYSVSELSYEQYF